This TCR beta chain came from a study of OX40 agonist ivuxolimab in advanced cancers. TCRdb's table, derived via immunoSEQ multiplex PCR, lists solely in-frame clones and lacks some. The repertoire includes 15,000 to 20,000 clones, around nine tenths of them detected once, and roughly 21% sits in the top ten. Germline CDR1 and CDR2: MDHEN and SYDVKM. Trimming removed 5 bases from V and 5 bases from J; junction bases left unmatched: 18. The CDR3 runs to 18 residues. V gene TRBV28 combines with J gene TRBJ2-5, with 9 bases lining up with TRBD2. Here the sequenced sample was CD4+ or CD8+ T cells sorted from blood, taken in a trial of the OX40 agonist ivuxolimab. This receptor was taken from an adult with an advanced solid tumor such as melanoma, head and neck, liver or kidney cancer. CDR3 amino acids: CASSIRTSGLPFQETQYF. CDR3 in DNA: TGTGCCAGCAGTATCCGAACTAGCGGGCTCCCTTTTCAGGAGACCCAGTACTTC.